This T cell receptor beta chain originates from a study of blood T cell repertoires in COVID-19. Study-level information: Samples representing acute and convalescent COVID-19 were sourced from the United States, Italy and Spain. T cells, B-cell-depleted T cells, or PBMCs supplied cDNA or gDNA.

This CDR3 is built from 17 residues. V was pared by 4 bases and J by 7 bases, with 11 bases of the junction left unmatched. Germline CDR1 is KGHSH and CDR2 is LQKENI. This clone was recorded a few times. Original processing methods: Amplification of reference gene primers provided the estimated nucleated cell counts. Profiled with immunoSEQ multiplex PCR; TCRdb holds only in-frame clones, not every one. The DNA was the basis for D and trimming; V, J and clone size are from that table. This sample has around 250,000 clones; roughly 84% occur once, and the top ten carry about 3%. The clonotype comes from a woman under 30 with acute or convalescent COVID-19. The chain recombines TRBV18 with TRBJ2-7; 15 bases match TRBD2. Input material: peripheral blood. As DNA, the CDR3 is TGTGCCAGCTCACGACCGGGACTAGCGGGAGGTGTACGAGAGCAGTACTTC. Translating gives CASSRPGLAGGVREQYF.